This TCR beta chain appears in the sequencing data of a study of siplizumab effects on memory and regulatory T cells. Study-level points and caveats: Whether the proliferating Tregs (from siplizumab cultures) were suppressive was not confirmed.

Assays covered roughly 10^5 TCR templates per sample. Data came from immunoSEQ multiplex PCR; TCRdb stores just in-frame clones and leaves some out. The sample carries around 95,000 clones, about 91% recorded once. With regard to this clone: What it recognizes is unknown.

The CDR3 is 13 amino acids. V was shortened by 7 bases and J by 0 bases, with 9 bases between the two germline ends. Per the germline V gene, CDR1 is SEHNR and CDR2 is FQNEAQ (reference sequence). V gene TRBV7-9 combines with J gene TRBJ1-1, with D possibly TRBD1 on 6 matching bases. The clonotype was recovered from a human donor in good health. The sequenced material came from CD4+ T cells sorted from blood. The CDR3 is CASTQGMNTEAFF. CDR3 bases: TGTGCCAGCACACAGGGTATGAACACTGAAGCTTTCTTT.